The next 26 T cell receptor beta chains were all read from a single sample in a study of blood T cell repertoires in COVID-19 (dated by TCRdb to about 2020). Preparation of the library involved the immunoSEQ multiplex PCR assay. TCRdb provides this immuneACCESS table in a form limited to in-frame rearrangements. Some clones are lacking; in checked studies, under half of them reflect an unresolved V gene, and why the rest are absent is not known. In all, the sample holds roughly 68,000 clones, and about 87% of those were seen once. Roughly 6.8% of the sample is held by the ten biggest clonotypes. What was sequenced was peripheral blood. These receptors all stem from an elderly woman with active COVID-19.

This clone was detected only a few times. CDR3 nucleotide sequence: TGTGCCAGCAGTTTACCTCCGCGACTAGCGCACAATGAGCAGTTCTTC. Amino acid sequence: CASSLPPRLAHNEQFF. The chain recombines TRBV27 with TRBJ2-1; TRBD2 matches 8 bases. The germline gives CDR1 MNHEY, CDR2 SMNVEV (reference sequence). CDR3 size: 16 residues. The J segment lost 5 bases and the V segment lost 2 bases, leaving 8 bases of the junction unmatched.

V is TRBV28 and J is TRBJ1-2; maybe TRBD1 (5 bases). The germline V gene encodes CDR1 MDHEN and CDR2 SYDVKM. The CDR3 has 13 residues. V lost 5 bases and J 8 bases, leaving 15 bases between the germline ends. CDR3 sequence (DNA): TGTGCCAGCAGTCCGCACGGGGGGGGAGGCTACACCTTC. Protein product: CASSPHGGGGYTF.

In its sample, this clone was seen once. V gene TRBV7-6 combines with J gene TRBJ2-7; TRBD1 aligns across 9 bases. The V gene end was trimmed by 6 bases and the J gene end by 5 bases; junction bases not matched to a gene: 14. Germline-derived CDR1 and CDR2 are SGHVS and FNYEAQ. This CDR3 comprises 16 residues. Here the CDR3 reads CASRPGGWDRAHEQYF. CDR3 bases: TGTGCCAGCAGGCCCGGGGGGTGGGACAGGGCCCACGAGCAGTACTTC. The whole variable domain, remainder taken from reference TRBV7-6 and TRBJ2-7, is GAGVSQSPRYKVTKRGQDVALRCDPISGHVSLYWYRQALGQGPEFLTYFNYEAQQDKSGLPNDRFSAERPEGSISTLTIQRTEQRDSAMYRCASRPGGWDRAHEQYFGPGTRLTVT.

This chain uses TRBV6-5 with TRBJ2-5, with 7 positions matching TRBD1. The germline gives CDR1 MNHEY, CDR2 SVGAGI. V shed 2 bases, J shed 4 bases, and the junction held 4 bases outside the gene matches. The CDR3 is 14 residues long. The CDR3 is CASSYQDRPETQYF. In DNA form, the CDR3 reads TGTGCCAGCAGTTACCAGGACAGGCCAGAGACCCAGTACTTC.

The chain uses TRBV11-2 and TRBJ2-3; no reliable D call. The CDR3 runs 14 residues. Germline-derived CDR1 and CDR2 are SGHAT and FQNNGV. Trimming pared 5 bases from V and 4 bases from J, leaving 13 bases between. The CDR3 DNA sequence: TGTGCCAGCAGCGTCCGAAGTCTAGCAGATACGCAGTATTTT. Translating it yields CASSVRSLADTQYF. Complete variable domain (other parts from reference TRBV11-2 and TRBJ2-3): EAGVAQSPRYKIIEKRQSVAFWCNPISGHATLYWYQQILGQGPKLLIQFQNNGVVDDSQLPKDRFSAERLKGVDSTLKIQPAKLEDSAVYLCASSVRSLADTQYFGPGTRLTVL.

The chain couples TRBV21-1 to TRBJ2-2; the table names TRBD1, a call not compared with the DNA. TRBV21-1 is an annotated pseudogene. The CDR3 is 16 amino acids. DNA for the CDR3: TGTGCCAGCAGCAAAGGGACAGGGGCGAACACCGGGGAGCTGTTTTTT. Its protein product is CASSKGTGANTGELFF.

The rearrangement links TRBV6-6 to TRBJ2-7; TRBD2 matches at 10 bases. Trimming took 5 bases from V and 1 from J; bases not matched to a gene: 11. The CDR3 sequence is 17 residues long. Germline loops: CDR1 MNHNY, CDR2 SVGAGI (reference sequence). In DNA form, the CDR3 reads TGTGCCAGCAGTCGCAGTAGTAGCGGGGGGAGTTCCTACGAGCAGTACTTC. It translates to CASSRSSSGGSSYEQYF.

This clone was found once. The chain recombines TRBV18 with TRBJ2-3; maybe TRBD1 (6 bases). Trimming removed 3 bases at V and 3 bases at J, with 13 bases between. Germline V gives CDR1 KGHSH, CDR2 LQKENI. The CDR3 runs 15 residues. In DNA, the CDR3 is TGTGCCAGCTCACCTTCTGGGGACAAGACAGATACGCAGTATTTT. It translates to CASSPSGDKTDTQYF. Using reference TRBV18 and TRBJ2-3 for the parts outside the CDR3, the full variable domain is NAGVMQNPRHLVRRRGQEARLRCSPMKGHSHVYWYRQLPEEGLKFMVYLQKENIIDESGMPKERFSAEFPKEGPSILRIQQVVRGDSAAYFCASSPSGDKTDTQYFGPGTRLTVL.

This chain uses TRBV6-2 or TRBV6-3 with TRBJ2-1; D is undetermined. The germline gives CDR1 MNHEY, CDR2 SVGEGT. Trimming took 3 bases from V and 9 from J, leaving 12 bases between them. The length of the CDR3 is 13 residues. DNA of the CDR3: TGTGCCAGCAGTTATTCCCAGATCCTTGAGCAGTTCTTC. It is translated as CASSYSQILEQFF.

This chain connects TRBV3-1 (or the pseudogene TRBV3-2) to TRBJ1-5, with 9 bases matching TRBD1. With V trimmed by 4 bases and J by 5 bases, 3 bases remained unmatched. The germline V gene has CDR1 LGHDT and CDR2 YNNKEL (reference sequence). The length of the CDR3 is 14 residues. The CDR3 DNA is TGTGCCAGCAGCCTAGGGACAGGGTATCAGCCCCAGCATTTT. The encoded protein is CASSLGTGYQPQHF.

This clone was counted once. At one of its ends the junction is not consistent with the germline gene, which may arise from a read error. The chain has TRBV9 and TRBJ2-7, with D possibly matching TRBD2 (5 bases). The germline V gene encodes CDR1 SGDLS and CDR2 YYNGEE. The CDR3 has 14 amino acids. The CDR3 reads CASSFHRLSSEQYF. The DNA for the CDR3 is TGTGCCAGCAGCTTCCATCGACTATCCTCCGAGCAGTACTTC.

A single count supports this clone. This chain uses TRBV7-3 with TRBJ2-5, with D unresolved. Germline V gene sequence: CDR1 SGHTA, CDR2 FQGTGA. Trimming left V 4 bases short and J 2 bases short, with 8 bases between. The length of the CDR3 is 13 residues. CDR3 sequence (DNA): TGTGCCAGCAGCTCCCCGGTACAAGAGACCCAGTACTTC. It yields the protein CASSSPVQETQYF. The variable domain in full, completed from reference TRBV7-3 and TRBJ2-5, reads GAGVSQTPSNKVTEKGKYVELRCDPISGHTALYWYRQSLGQGPEFLIYFQGTGAADDSGLPNDRFFAVRPEGSVSTLKIQRTERGDSAVYLCASSSPVQETQYFGPGTRLLVL.

This chain uses TRBV24-1 with TRBJ1-4; no clear D. V was pared by 3 bases and J by 6 bases, with 19 bases between. The CDR3 has 17 residues. Germline V gene lookup returns CDR1 KGHDR and CDR2 SFDVKD. CDR3 loop: CATSDVAAPASDEKLFF. The CDR3 bases are TGTGCCACCAGTGATGTGGCAGCACCAGCGAGCGATGAAAAACTGTTTTTT.

The chain has TRBV3-1 (or the pseudogene TRBV3-2) and TRBJ1-1; tentative D call: TRBD1 (5 bases). The germline CDR1 and CDR2 sequences are LGHDT and YNNKEL (reference sequence). V was pared by 6 bases and J by 2 bases, with 13 bases between. This CDR3 comprises 14 residues. Written as DNA, the CDR3 is TGTGCCAGCAGTCCTTCAGGGTATAACACTGAAGCTTTCTTT. Translation: CASSPSGYNTEAFF.

The rearrangement uses TRBV28 and TRBJ2-3; 8 nucleotides line up with TRBD1. V gave up 10 bases and J gave up 6 bases; unmatched junction bases: 9. CDR1 is MDHEN and CDR2 is SYDVKM in the germline V gene. The CDR3 sequence is 13 residues long. CDR3 sequence (DNA): TGTGCCACCAGGGGGCCTTGGGTTGATACGCAGTATTTT. Amino acids: CATRGPWVDTQYF.

The DNA of the CDR3 is TGTGCCAGCAGGACTTTCCGGTGGATGAACACTGAAGCTTTCTTT. Encoded protein: CASRTFRWMNTEAFF. The chain has TRBV6-5 and TRBJ1-1; no firm D call. The germline V gene has CDR1 MNHEY and CDR2 SVGAGI. This CDR3 is 15 amino acids long. Trimming took 6 bases from V and 0 from J, leaving 14 bases between them.

This rearrangement joins TRBV7-2 to TRBJ1-1; possible D gene TRBD1, 5 bases. Germline CDR1 reads SGHTA; CDR2 reads FQGNSA. V was trimmed by 5 bases and J by 1 base, leaving 17 bases between them. This CDR3 is 16 amino acids long. CDR3 in amino acids: CASSHPPSGENTEAFF. The CDR3 nucleotides read TGTGCCAGCAGCCACCCACCCTCGGGGGAGAACACTGAAGCTTTCTTT.

The V and J genes are TRBV28 and TRBJ1-4, with 7 bases fitting TRBD1. The V segment lost 5 bases and the J segment 8 bases; nucleotides outside the gene matches: 14. Germline CDR1 and CDR2: MDHEN and SYDVKM. The length of the CDR3 is 16 residues. CDR3: CASSDPTRGGLEKLFF. The CDR3 DNA is TGTGCCAGCAGTGACCCAACCCGAGGGGGCTTAGAAAAACTGTTTTTT.

This chain joins TRBV4-2 and TRBJ1-3; 7 nucleotides align to TRBD1. The germline V gene has CDR1 LGHNA and CDR2 YNFKEQ. The V gene end was trimmed by 0 bases and the J gene end by 4 bases; junction bases not matched to a gene: 9. The CDR3 runs 17 residues. CDR3 amino acids: CASSQDRTGGAGNTIYF. Written as DNA, the CDR3 is TGTGCCAGCAGCCAAGATAGGACAGGAGGGGCAGGAAACACCATATATTTT.

This rearrangement joins TRBV2 to TRBJ2-3; 7 positions match TRBD2. The trim removed 2 bases at V and 2 bases at J, leaving 1 base unmatched. The CDR3 has 14 residues. Germline loops: CDR1 SNHLY, CDR2 FYNNEI. This CDR3 is CASSESGNTDTQYF. The CDR3 nucleotides read TGTGCCAGCAGTGAAAGCGGGAACACAGATACGCAGTATTTT.

This clone was observed a few times. This rearrangement joins TRBV5-4 to TRBJ2-7; TRBD1 matches 8 bases. CDR1 and CDR2 (germline): SGHNT, YYREEE (reference sequence). The CDR3 is made up of 16 amino acids. V lost 3 bases to trimming and J lost 7 bases; unmatched junction nucleotides: 15. In nucleotides, the CDR3 is TGTGCCAGCAGCTCACCGACAGGGGCCACTTCAGGAGAGCAGTACTTC. Protein sequence: CASSSPTGATSGEQYF. Looking up the rest from reference TRBV5-4 and TRBJ2-7 gives the full variable domain: ETGVTQSPTHLIKTRGQQVTLRCSSQSGHNTVSWYQQALGQGPQFIFQYYREEENGRGNFPPRFSGLQFPNYSSELNVNALELDDSALYLCASSSPTGATSGEQYFGPGTRLTVT.

To note about this clone: Mismatch with germline at one junction end may stem from a read error. The rearrangement joins TRBV7-2 to TRBJ2-1; 10 bases are shared with TRBD2. The CDR3 spans 14 residues. Germline-derived CDR1 and CDR2 are SGHTA and FQGNSA. The CDR3 loop is CASSLAGALPEQFF. The DNA for the CDR3 is TGTGCCAGCAGCCTAGCGGGAGCACTCCCTGAGCAGTTCTTC. The entire variable domain, with the rest obtained from reference TRBV7-2 and TRBJ2-1, is as follows: GAGVSQSPSNKVTEKGKDVELRCDPISGHTALYWYRQSLGQGLEFLIYFQGNSAPDKSGLPSDRFSAERTGGSVSTLTIQRTQQEDSAVYLCASSLAGALPEQFFGPGTRLTVL.

The chain links TRBV9 to TRBJ2-1, with 15 bases matching TRBD2. Germline CDR1 SGDLS, CDR2 YYNGEE. This CDR3 has 24 amino acids. Germline trimming cut 0 bases from V and 1 base from J; bases unmatched to any gene: 20. The CDR3, as DNA: TGTGCCAGCAGCGTAGCTACTGGGACAGGGCCGGGACTAGCGGGAGGCCTGTCCTACAATGAGCAGTTCTTC. Protein sequence: CASSVATGTGPGLAGGLSYNEQFF. The variable domain in full, with the rest retrieved from reference TRBV9 and TRBJ2-1, is DSGVTQTPKHLITATGQRVTLRCSPRSGDLSVYWYQQSLDQGLQFLIQYYNGEERAKGNILERFSAQQFPDLHSELNLSSLELGDSALYFCASSVATGTGPGLAGGLSYNEQFFGPGTRLTVL.

The chain employs TRBV2 and TRBJ2-7; D is possibly TRBD2 (6 bases). V shed 2 bases and J shed 0 bases, with 23 bases lying between them. Per germline, CDR1 SNHLY and CDR2 FYNNEI. The CDR3 sequence is 19 residues long. This CDR3 is CASSESGLERFTLSYEQYF. In nucleotides, the CDR3 is TGTGCCAGCAGTGAATCGGGACTCGAGAGATTTACACTCTCCTACGAGCAGTACTTC.

The chain joins TRBV6-5 to TRBJ2-2; TRBD2 is a possible D gene (6 bases). Trimming shortened V by 8 bases and J by 6 bases, and 13 bases separated the two germline ends. The CDR3 runs to 13 residues. Germline assignment: CDR1 MNHEY and CDR2 SVGAGI. DNA for the CDR3: TGTGCCAGCGGGAGGACGGCCTCCGGGGAGCTGTTTTTT. It specifies CASGRTASGELFF.

The chain recombines TRBV18 with TRBJ1-2; the match to TRBD1 covers 9 bases. Germline-derived CDR1 and CDR2 are KGHSH and LQKENI. CDR3 length: 14 residues. Trimming cost V 3 bases and J 6 bases; bases outside gene matches: 5. The CDR3 coding sequence is TGTGCCAGCTCACCGGCGGACAGGGGAGATGGCTACACCTTC. Protein product: CASSPADRGDGYTF. Filled out from reference TRBV18 and TRBJ1-2, the complete variable domain reads NAGVMQNPRHLVRRRGQEARLRCSPMKGHSHVYWYRQLPEEGLKFMVYLQKENIIDESGMPKERFSAEFPKEGPSILRIQQVVRGDSAAYFCASSPADRGDGYTFGSGTRLTVV.